Following are 24 T cell receptor beta chains from one sample sequenced in a study of T cell responses to AZD1222 COVID-19 vaccine. Measured with immunoSEQ multiplex PCR; TCRdb has only the in-frame clones, and not every one. Of 85,000 to 90,000 clones listed, around 91% were seen once; the top ten hold around 5.2%. This specimen consisted of peripheral blood, obtained on day 0 of MenACWY control vaccination. The receptors originated from an adult in good health.

The V gene is TRBV6-5, the J gene TRBJ1-2, with TRBD1 matching over 7 bases. The germline V gene has CDR1 MNHEY and CDR2 SVGAGI. This CDR3 region has 14 residues. V lost 0 bases to trimming and J lost 2 bases; unmatched junction nucleotides: 0. CDR3 protein: CASSYSGQNYGYTF. DNA for the CDR3: TGTGCCAGCAGTTACTCGGGACAGAACTATGGCTACACCTTC.

This chain links TRBV10-2 with TRBJ2-1; D unresolved. CDR3 length: 16 amino acids. V lost 3 bases, J lost 6 bases, and 18 bases lay in between. Germline loops: CDR1 WSHSY, CDR2 SAAADI. CDR3 amino acids: CASSDVRKAGGNEQFF. The CDR3 DNA sequence: TGCGCCAGCAGTGATGTGCGGAAGGCTGGCGGCAATGAGCAGTTCTTC.

This clone was observed once. This chain connects TRBV21-1 to TRBJ2-5; no check of the table's D call, TRBD1, against the DNA was made. TRBV21-1 is tagged as a pseudogene. The CDR3 runs to 14 residues. The CDR3 DNA is TGTGCCACCTCGAGGGGGTTTACCCAAGAGACCCAGTACTTC. It encodes CATSRGFTQETQYF.

This sequence joins TRBV3-1 (or the pseudogene TRBV3-2) and TRBJ2-2; possible D gene TRBD1, 5 bases. This CDR3 comprises 14 residues. Germline V gene data show CDR1 as LGHDT and CDR2 as YNNKEL (reference sequence). V lost 9 bases and J lost 5, with 16 bases in between. This chain's CDR3 is CASTHRQSTGELFF. Here the CDR3 DNA reads TGTGCCAGTACCCACAGGCAGTCTACCGGGGAGCTGTTTTTT.

This sequence joins TRBV7-2 and TRBJ2-7; D not certain. Looked up from germline, CDR1 is SGHTA and CDR2 is FQGNSA. The CDR3 loop spans 11 amino acids. Trimming removed 5 bases from V and 4 bases from J, with 6 bases in between. CDR3 sequence reads: CASSPLYEQYF. CDR3 in DNA: TGTGCCAGCAGCCCACTTTACGAGCAGTACTTC.

This clone was detected once. This sequence joins TRBV20-1 and TRBJ2-5; no definite D call. Germline CDR1 DFQATT, CDR2 SNEGSKA (reference sequence). With 3 bases removed from V and 5 bases from J, the gap between germline ends came to 10 bases. This CDR3 is built from 12 residues. CDR3 sequence: CSASGVGETQYF. CDR3 bases: TGCAGTGCTAGTGGGGTGGGGGAGACCCAGTACTTC.

As regards this clone: Within the sample, other DNA sequences also encode this same CDR3. The V and J genes are TRBV5-1 and TRBJ1-6; no clear D. V gave up 4 bases and J gave up 3 bases, with 8 bases separating them. The CDR3 runs 14 residues. Germline-derived CDR1 and CDR2 are SGHRS and YFSETQ. In DNA form, the CDR3 reads TGCGCCAGCAGCCCGGGAAGCTATAATTCACCCCTCCACTTT. Residues: CASSPGSYNSPLHF.

The V gene is TRBV6-2 or TRBV6-3, the J gene TRBJ1-5; D is ambiguous. V was shortened by 0 bases and J by 5 bases, with 8 bases between the two germline ends. Germline CDR1 reads MNHEY; CDR2 reads SVGEGT. This CDR3 has 14 residues. The DNA of the CDR3 is TGTGCCAGCAGTTACTCCCAGGCCGATCAGCCCCAGCATTTT. Encoded protein: CASSYSQADQPQHF.

The rearrangement uses TRBV2 and TRBJ1-2; D may be TRBD1 (5 bases). Germline-derived CDR1 and CDR2 are SNHLY and FYNNEI. This CDR3 contains 14 residues. With 1 base removed from V and 9 bases from J, the gap between germline ends came to 15 bases. CDR3 DNA sequence: TGTGCCAGCAGTGAAGTTACAGGAGTGTGGAGCTACACCTTC. Translated, it gives CASSEVTGVWSYTF.

The V gene is TRBV27, the J gene TRBJ2-6; D is unresolved. The germline V gene has CDR1 MNHEY and CDR2 SMNVEV (reference sequence). The V gene lost 3 bases and the J gene lost 4 bases, with 16 bases spanning the gap. The CDR3 has 17 residues. The CDR3 here is CASSFSPGLRGANVLTF. CDR3 coding DNA: TGTGCCAGCAGTTTCTCTCCGGGTCTTCGCGGGGCCAACGTCCTGACTTTC. Supplemented by reference TRBV27 and TRBJ2-6, the full variable domain reads EAQVTQNPRYLITVTGKKLTVTCSQNMNHEYMSWYRQDPGLGLRQIYYSMNVEVTDKGDVPEGYKVSRKEKRNFPLILESPSPNQTSLYFCASSFSPGLRGANVLTFGAGSRLTVL.

The V gene is TRBV5-6, the J gene TRBJ2-4; 10 bases agree with TRBD1. V lost 4 bases, J lost 6 bases, and 4 bases stayed unmatched. CDR1 is SGHDT, CDR2 YYEEEE, per germline. CDR3 length equals 14 residues. CDR3 in amino acids: CASSAGDRGNIQYF. CDR3 nucleotides: TGTGCCAGCAGCGCGGGGGACAGGGGAAACATTCAGTACTTC.

The J gene is TRBJ2-3, the V gene TRBV2, with D perhaps assigned TRBD1 or TRBD2 (5 bases each). CDR3 size: 15 residues. CDR1 SNHLY and CDR2 FYNNEI come from the germline V gene. Trimming stripped 3 bases from V and 2 bases from J, with 12 bases between. The CDR3 reads CASSEAGSPTDTQYF. The CDR3 coding sequence is TGTGCCAGCAGTGAGGCAGGGAGCCCCACAGATACGCAGTATTTT.

The CDR3 protein is CASRPGTGWYEQYF. CDR3 in DNA: TGTGCCAGCAGGCCAGGGACAGGGTGGTACGAGCAGTACTTC. The rearrangement uses TRBV28 and TRBJ2-7; 9 bases map to TRBD1. J gave up 4 bases and V 6 bases, and 7 bases lay outside the gene matches. The germline V gene has CDR1 MDHEN and CDR2 SYDVKM. The CDR3 sequence is 14 residues long.

This chain links TRBV11-2 with TRBJ2-7; 7 nucleotides align to TRBD2. V gave up 2 bases and J gave up 2 bases; unmatched junction bases: 15. The CDR3 totals 18 residues. Germline V gene sequence: CDR1 SGHAT, CDR2 FQNNGV. The CDR3: CASSLFPQAGIGAYEQYF. The CDR3 DNA follows: TGTGCCAGCAGCTTATTTCCTCAAGCGGGGATTGGAGCCTACGAGCAGTACTTC. Filled out from reference TRBV11-2 and TRBJ2-7, the complete variable domain reads EAGVAQSPRYKIIEKRQSVAFWCNPISGHATLYWYQQILGQGPKLLIQFQNNGVVDDSQLPKDRFSAERLKGVDSTLKIQPAKLEDSAVYLCASSLFPQAGIGAYEQYFGPGTRLTVT.

This chain uses TRBV12-3 or TRBV12-4 with TRBJ2-7; the D gene is possibly TRBD1 (5 bases). This CDR3 has 13 amino acids. Between the trimmed V and J ends, which lost 1 base and 3 bases, there was a span of 7 bases. The CDR3 reads CASSLGTFYEQYF. In nucleotides, the CDR3 is TGTGCCAGCAGTTTAGGGACATTCTACGAGCAGTACTTC.

The V gene is TRBV5-8, the J gene TRBJ1-5; TRBD1 is a possible D gene (6 bases). This CDR3 contains 15 residues. Germline V gene lookup returns CDR1 SGHTS and CDR2 YDEGEE. The germline V and J ends were trimmed by 0 bases and 0 bases, with 7 bases remaining between them. The CDR3 is CASSLGTDSNQPQHF. In DNA, the CDR3 is TGTGCCAGCAGCTTGGGGACAGATAGCAATCAGCCCCAGCATTTT.

This clone was recorded once. J is TRBJ2-5 and V is TRBV28; D call uncertain. Trimming shortened V by 5 bases and J by 3 bases, and 13 bases separated the two germline ends. Per germline, CDR1 MDHEN and CDR2 SYDVKM. CDR3 size: 14 residues. In nucleotides, the CDR3 is TGTGCCAGCAGTCCCCCCGGGCGTAAAGAGACCCAGTACTTC. Encoded protein: CASSPPGRKETQYF.

The chain has TRBV5-4 and TRBJ1-4; weak D call: TRBD1 (6 bases). The germline gives CDR1 SGHNT, CDR2 YYREEE (reference sequence). Trimming took 4 bases from V and 3 from J, leaving 13 bases between them. This CDR3 has 15 amino acids. The CDR3 is CASSRDQGPNEKLFF. The DNA of the CDR3 is TGTGCCAGCAGCCGGGACCAGGGGCCTAATGAAAAACTGTTTTTT.

This chain links TRBV5-1 with TRBJ1-4, with TRBD1 matching 11 bases. The CDR3 has 16 residues. V lost 4 bases to trimming and J lost 3 bases; unmatched junction nucleotides: 5. Germline CDR1 SGHRS, CDR2 YFSETQ. The DNA for the CDR3 is TGCGCCAGCAGCCCGGGACAGGGGGTGGCTAATGAAAAACTGTTTTTT. Protein sequence: CASSPGQGVANEKLFF.

The V call is TRBV27, the J call TRBJ2-7, with 10 nucleotides matching TRBD2. This CDR3 spans 18 amino acids. The germline V gene has CDR1 MNHEY and CDR2 SMNVEV (reference sequence). Trimming took 3 bases from V and 0 from J; bases not matched to a gene: 11. The CDR3 reads CASSFGASGSRYSYEQYF. The CDR3 DNA is TGTGCCAGCAGTTTCGGGGCTAGCGGGAGCCGGTACTCCTACGAGCAGTACTTC.

The V call is TRBV19, the J call TRBJ1-6, with TRBD1 matching over 9 bases. CDR3 size: 14 residues. CDR1 LNHDA and CDR2 SQIVND come from the germline V gene (reference sequence). The V and J ends lost 6 bases and 9 bases, in that order; junction bases with no gene match: 6. Here the CDR3 DNA reads TGTGCCAGTAGGAAACAGGGGGCTGGTTCACCCCTCCACTTT. Residues: CASRKQGAGSPLHF.

The chain recombines TRBV5-4 with TRBJ1-1; 8 bases align to TRBD1. Germline trimming cut 0 bases from V and 1 base from J; bases unmatched to any gene: 5. There are 16 residues in the CDR3. The germline V gene has CDR1 SGHNT and CDR2 YYREEE (reference sequence). The CDR3 DNA follows: TGTGCCAGCAGCTTGGGGACAGGGTTGGCGAACACTGAAGCTTTCTTT. It codes for CASSLGTGLANTEAFF.

The chain joins TRBV7-9 to TRBJ2-2; possibly TRBD1 for D (6 bases). Trimming removed 3 bases at V and 7 bases at J, with 9 bases between. Per germline, CDR1 SEHNR and CDR2 FQNEAQ (reference sequence). The CDR3 spans 13 residues. The CDR3 sequence: CASSLGASGELFF. The CDR3 DNA sequence: TGTGCCAGCAGCTTGGGGGCGAGCGGGGAGCTGTTTTTT.

The sample holds a few counts of this clone. V usage is TRBV19 and J usage is TRBJ2-2; D not resolved. Per germline, CDR1 LNHDA and CDR2 SQIVND (reference sequence). This CDR3 contains 14 residues. With 6 bases removed from V and 5 bases from J, the gap between germline ends came to 13 bases. The CDR3 nucleotides are TGTGCCAGTAGAAGCTACTCCCAGACCGGGGAGCTGTTTTTT. As protein: CASRSYSQTGELFF.